These 12 T cell receptor beta chains were all obtained from the same sample, sequenced in a study of shared clonotypes between healthy human individuals. The table came from immunoSEQ multiplex PCR; TCRdb's copy has only in-frame clones and leaves some out. The sample shows hundreds of thousands of clones, around 96% of them seen only once. The sequenced material came from memory CD8+ T cells sorted from blood. Regarding subset: CD45RO+ cells pooled with CCR7-negative TemRA cells. The receptor set was obtained from a man aged 25 to 40 in good health.

The chain is built from TRBV19 and TRBJ2-3, with TRBD2 identical over 10 bases. The germline CDR1 and CDR2 sequences are LNHDA and SQIVND (reference sequence). Trimming took 3 bases from V and 4 from J; bases not matched to a gene: 4. The CDR3 is 15 residues long. The CDR3 DNA reads TGTGCCAGTAGTATGTTAGCGGGAGGCCCAGATACGCAGTATTTT. Translation gives CASSMLAGGPDTQYF.

The rearrangement joins TRBV5-1 to TRBJ2-3; 8 positions agree with TRBD2. This CDR3 has 16 amino acids. J lost 1 base, V lost 0 bases, and 4 bases had no gene match. Germline V lookup: CDR1 SGHRS, CDR2 YFSETQ. CDR3 amino acids: CASSLESGRGTDTQYF. CDR3 nucleotides: TGCGCCAGCAGCTTGGAGAGCGGGAGAGGCACAGATACGCAGTATTTT. Complete variable domain (other parts from reference TRBV5-1 and TRBJ2-3): KAGVTQTPRYLIKTRGQQVTLSCSPISGHRSVSWYQQTPGQGLQFLFEYFSETQRNKGNFPGRFSGRQFSNSRSEMNVSTLELGDSALYLCASSLESGRGTDTQYFGPGTRLTVL.

The CDR3 nucleotides are TGTGCCAGCAGTGAAGCAGGGGCGAAGTCCTACGAGCAGTACTTC. It is translated as CASSEAGAKSYEQYF. The V and J genes are TRBV25-1 and TRBJ2-7, with D tentatively TRBD1 (6 bases). V lost 2 bases, J lost 1 base, and 12 bases lay in between. Germline loops: CDR1 MGHDK, CDR2 SYGVNS. The CDR3 length is 15 residues.

The chain has TRBV5-6 and TRBJ2-7; the match to TRBD2 covers 7 bases. The ends lost 5 bases at V and 2 bases at J; junction bases unmatched: 13. The CDR3 contains 16 residues. Germline CDR1 is SGHDT and CDR2 is YYEEEE. The CDR3 is CASSHGVAGFTYEQYF. CDR3 nucleotide sequence: TGTGCCAGCAGTCACGGGGTAGCGGGTTTTACCTACGAGCAGTACTTC.

The V and J genes are TRBV10-3 and TRBJ1-3; weak D call: TRBD1 (5 bases). V gave up 6 bases and J gave up 0 bases, with 12 bases separating them. Germline CDR1 and CDR2: ENHRY and SYGVKD. CDR3 length equals 15 residues. This chain's CDR3 is CAIRDTGGSGNTIYF. The CDR3 DNA follows: TGTGCCATCAGAGACACAGGAGGCTCTGGAAACACCATATATTTT.

The CDR3 loop is CASSQAQPNTEAFF. The DNA for the CDR3 is TGTGCCAGCAGCCAAGCACAGCCGAACACTGAAGCTTTCTTT. The V call is TRBV16, the J call TRBJ1-1; D is uncertain. V was shortened by 2 bases and J by 1 base, with 8 bases between the two germline ends. This CDR3 has 14 residues. Germline V gives CDR1 KGHSY, CDR2 FQNENV.

This chain connects TRBV5-1 to TRBJ2-7, with 7 bases aligning to TRBD2. This CDR3 has 15 amino acids. Unmatched junction bases numbered 6, after V lost 0 bases and J lost 3 bases. Germline CDR1 reads SGHRS; CDR2 reads YFSETQ. CDR3 residues: CASSLEQGGFYEQYF. CDR3 DNA sequence: TGCGCCAGCAGCTTGGAGCAGGGAGGGTTCTACGAGCAGTACTTC.

The chain couples TRBV20-1 to TRBJ1-1; D call uncertain. Deletions cut 3 bases from V and 8 bases from J, with 10 bases between. The germline CDR1 and CDR2 sequences are DFQATT and SNEGSKA (reference sequence). This CDR3 spans 11 amino acids. The CDR3, as DNA: TGCAGTGCTAGGTGGGTGGGGGAAGCTTTCTTT. As protein: CSARWVGEAFF.

The V gene is TRBV10-3, the J gene TRBJ1-5; TRBD1 matches 7 bases. V gave up 3 bases and J gave up 3 bases; unmatched junction bases: 5. CDR3 size: 15 residues. CDR1 and CDR2 (germline): ENHRY, SYGVKD. The CDR3 region has the DNA TGTGCCATCAGTGATTCGACAGGGATCAATCAGCCCCAGCATTTT. It translates to CAISDSTGINQPQHF.

This chain uses TRBV18 with TRBJ2-7; 9 bases agree with TRBD1. V dropped 3 bases and J dropped 1; count of bases not matched to a gene: 7. Germline V gene sequence: CDR1 KGHSH, CDR2 LQKENI. The CDR3 runs 16 residues. This chain's CDR3 is CASSPIDRGSSYEQYF. In DNA form, the CDR3 reads TGTGCCAGCTCACCGATCGACAGGGGGAGTTCCTACGAGCAGTACTTC.

The rearrangement joins TRBV6-5 to TRBJ2-3, with D perhaps TRBD1 or TRBD2 (5 bases each). The CDR3 consists of 16 residues. Per germline, CDR1 MNHEY and CDR2 SVGAGI. V gave up 0 bases and J gave up 7 bases, with 17 bases separating them. This CDR3 is CASSYSGTTRQYTQYF. In DNA, the CDR3 is TGTGCCAGCAGTTACTCCGGGACCACTCGCCAGTATACGCAGTATTTT.

The rearrangement links TRBV5-1 to TRBJ2-1; 7 nucleotides agree with TRBD2. Germline-derived CDR1 and CDR2 are SGHRS and YFSETQ. The CDR3 totals 16 residues. J lost 2 bases, V lost 0 bases, and 5 bases had no gene match. DNA for the CDR3: TGCGCCAGCAGCTTGGCAGCAGCGGGAACCTACAATGAGCAGTTCTTC. Protein product: CASSLAAAGTYNEQFF.